This T cell receptor beta chain was obtained from a study of shared clonotypes between healthy human individuals. V shed 3 bases and J shed 5 bases, with 14 bases lying between them. The germline gives CDR1 SGHNT, CDR2 YYREEE (reference sequence). This CDR3 is built from 14 residues. Overall study findings and caveats: Clonotype sharing among donors likely depends on sequencing depth.

In the case of this clone: What it binds is not known.

Running of the assay took place at deep level. Several immunoSEQ 96-well plates shared each subset's DNA, each plate a replicate. Assay used: immunoSEQ multiplex PCR; TCRdb lists only in-frame clones, some missing. The data contain roughly 1.4 million clones, 97% to 99% of them seen just once; the ten biggest clones take up roughly 0.36%. There were no recent acute infections or vaccinations among the donors, who were healthy HIV-negative adults. The TCR comes from a young man in good health. The sequencing sample was made of naive CD4+ T cells sorted from blood. Described subset: CD45RA+ positively selected. The chain employs TRBV5-4 and TRBJ2-5; D remains ambiguous. CDR3 in DNA: TGTGCCAGCAGCTCGCCGGGTCTCGGGGAGACCCAGTACTTC. It specifies CASSSPGLGETQYF. The whole variable domain, remainder taken from reference TRBV5-4 and TRBJ2-5, is ETGVTQSPTHLIKTRGQQVTLRCSSQSGHNTVSWYQQALGQGPQFIFQYYREEENGRGNFPPRFSGLQFPNYSSELNVNALELDDSALYLCASSSPGLGETQYFGPGTRLLVL.